The following is a T cell receptor (beta chain) sequence with its context. Enrollment of patients from Seattle took place during active infection, with longitudinal follow-up. The CDR3 length is 15 residues. J gave up 0 bases and V 4 bases, and 6 bases lay outside the gene matches. From germline, CDR1 is SQVTM and CDR2 ANQGSEA. This entry comes from a study of blood T cell repertoires in COVID-19. Overall study context: The origin of the acute and convalescent COVID-19 samples was the United States, Italy and Spain.

Authors' analysis steps: From reference gene primer amplification, estimates of nucleated cell counts were derived. Assay used: immunoSEQ multiplex PCR; TCRdb lists only in-frame clones, some missing. V and J calls and clone size come straight from that table; D and trimming were deduced from the DNA. The top ten clones hold roughly 1.5% of a sample with 250,000 to 350,000 clones, approximately 88% of them seen once. Sequences were obtained from peripheral blood. This receptor was obtained from a human donor with COVID-19, enrolled during active disease. The donor label of this sample is uncertain. This chain uses TRBV29-1 with TRBJ2-3; 8 bases align to TRBD2. The CDR3 sequence is CSVGIAGSSTDTQYF. The CDR3 DNA reads TGCAGCGTTGGGATAGCGGGATCTAGCACAGATACGCAGTATTTT.